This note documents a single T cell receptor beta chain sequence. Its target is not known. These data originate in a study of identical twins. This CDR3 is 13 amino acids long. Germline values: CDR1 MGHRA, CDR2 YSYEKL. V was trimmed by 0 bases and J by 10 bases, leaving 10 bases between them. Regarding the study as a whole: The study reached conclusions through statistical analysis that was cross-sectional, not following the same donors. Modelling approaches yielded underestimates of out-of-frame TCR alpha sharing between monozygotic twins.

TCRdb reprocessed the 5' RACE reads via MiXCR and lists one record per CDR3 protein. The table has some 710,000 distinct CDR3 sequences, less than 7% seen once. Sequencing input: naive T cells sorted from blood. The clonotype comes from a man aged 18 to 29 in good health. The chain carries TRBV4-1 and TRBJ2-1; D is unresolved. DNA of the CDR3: TGCGCCAGCAGCCAAGAGATCCTACCGGAGCAGTTCTTC. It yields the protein CASSQEILPEQFF.